The 19 T cell receptor beta chains below all came from one sample that was sequenced in a study of blood T cell repertoires in COVID-19. Some clones are missing from TCRdb's copy, which holds only in-frame ones; the method was immunoSEQ multiplex PCR. The sample has about 160,000 clones, about 83% seen once. The specimen sequenced was peripheral blood. The receptors derive from a man in his sixties or seventies who had recovered from COVID-19.

The chain links TRBV29-1 to TRBJ1-1, with a possible D match to TRBD1 (6 bases). The CDR3 runs to 13 residues. Germline CDR1 SQVTM, CDR2 ANQGSEA. With 4 bases removed from V and 0 bases from J, the gap between germline ends came to 9 bases. The DNA of the CDR3 is TGCAGCGTTGCGAGGACAGTGAACACTGAAGCTTTCTTT. Amino acid sequence: CSVARTVNTEAFF.

J is TRBJ2-7 and V is TRBV12-3 or TRBV12-4, with D tentatively TRBD1 (6 bases). Trimming shortened V by 3 bases and J by 9 bases, and 12 bases separated the two germline ends. There are 12 residues in the CDR3. The CDR3 sequence: CASSLDSRSQYF. The CDR3 region has the DNA TGTGCCAGCAGTTTGGACAGCCGATCGCAGTACTTC.

This rearrangement joins TRBV6-5 to TRBJ2-7, with D possibly matching TRBD1 (5 bases). In germline, CDR1 is MNHEY, CDR2 SVGAGI. V was pared by 8 bases and J by 9 bases, with 23 bases between. This CDR3 comprises 14 residues. CDR3 DNA sequence: TGTGCCAGCCGCGAGACAGCACTGGGGTTGGTGCAGTACTTC. Protein sequence: CASRETALGLVQYF.

The rearrangement uses TRBV9 and TRBJ1-1; no clear D gene. The CDR3 is 14 amino acids. The germline CDR1 and CDR2 sequences are SGDLS and YYNGEE. Trimming left V 0 bases short and J 2 bases short, with 8 bases between. CDR3 in amino acids: CASSVGTDNTEAFF. In nucleotides, the CDR3 is TGTGCCAGCAGCGTAGGAACAGATAACACTGAAGCTTTCTTT.

The J gene is TRBJ2-7, the V gene TRBV11-1; D is undetermined. Trimming stripped 2 bases from V and 2 bases from J, with 13 bases between. The CDR3 is 15 amino acids. Germline values: CDR1 SGHAT, CDR2 FQDESV (reference sequence). In nucleotides, the CDR3 is TGTGCCAGCAGCTTACTTCCGACAACAGCCTACGAGCAGTACTTC. This encodes CASSLLPTTAYEQYF.

The chain uses TRBV25-1 and TRBJ2-5; D uncertain. The CDR3 sequence is 14 residues long. Per germline, CDR1 MGHDK and CDR2 SYGVNS. Between the trimmed V and J ends, which lost 4 bases and 2 bases, there was a span of 11 bases. The CDR3 region is CASSGFGQQETQYF. The CDR3 DNA is TGTGCCAGCAGTGGATTTGGGCAGCAAGAGACCCAGTACTTC. Full variable domain (rest looked up from reference TRBV25-1 and TRBJ2-5): EADIYQTPRYLVIGTGKKITLECSQTMGHDKMYWYQQDPGMELHLIHYSYGVNSTEKGDLSSESTVSRIRTEHFPLTLESARPSHTSQYLCASSGFGQQETQYFGPGTRLLVL.

V is TRBV6-5 and J is TRBJ2-7, with 14 bases that match TRBD2. The CDR3 spans 15 residues. Trimming at V came to 5 bases and at J to 5 bases, leaving 5 bases not matched to a gene. Germline loops: CDR1 MNHEY, CDR2 SVGAGI. Written as DNA, the CDR3 is TGTGCCAGCAGTCCCGGGACTAGCGGGAGCGACGAGCAGTACTTC. Encoded protein: CASSPGTSGSDEQYF.

The rearrangement joins TRBV7-3 to TRBJ2-4; 7 bases match TRBD2. Germline V gene lookup returns CDR1 SGHTA and CDR2 FQGTGA. CDR3 length: 13 amino acids. V trimming: 2 bases; J trimming: 7 bases; junction bases outside the gene matches: 2. The CDR3 DNA reads as TGTGCCAGCAGCTTAGGGGAGGGGAACATTCAGTACTTC. It yields the protein CASSLGEGNIQYF.

The V call is TRBV18, the J call TRBJ2-7, with a weak D call TRBD2 (6 bases). Trimming removed 0 bases at V and 2 bases at J, with 11 bases between. The CDR3 length is 15 residues. Germline CDR1 KGHSH, CDR2 LQKENI. This CDR3 is CASSPPRGAPYEQYF. The CDR3, as DNA: TGTGCCAGCTCACCACCGCGGGGAGCCCCCTACGAGCAGTACTTC.

The chain links TRBV4-1 to TRBJ1-2, with D possibly being TRBD1 (6 bases). Trimming shortened V by 0 bases and J by 4 bases, and 12 bases separated the two germline ends. This CDR3 spans 15 amino acids. CDR1 is MGHRA, CDR2 YSYEKL, per germline. CDR3 residues: CASSQDAGGPYGYTF. Here the CDR3 DNA reads TGCGCCAGCAGCCAAGACGCGGGGGGGCCCTATGGCTACACCTTC.

The rearrangement links TRBV5-1 to TRBJ2-3; 7 positions agree with TRBD2. CDR1 is SGHRS and CDR2 is YFSETQ in the germline V gene. With V trimmed by 0 bases and J by 1 base, 2 bases remained unmatched. The CDR3 totals 15 residues. This chain's CDR3 is CASSLGLAGTDTQYF. The CDR3 DNA sequence: TGCGCCAGCAGCTTGGGTCTAGCGGGCACAGATACGCAGTATTTT.

The chain carries TRBV6-5 and TRBJ2-7; 8 positions match TRBD1. V gave up 6 bases and J gave up 3 bases; unmatched junction bases: 4. In germline, CDR1 is MNHEY, CDR2 SVGAGI. This CDR3 comprises 13 residues. The CDR3 nucleotides are TGTGCCAGCAGGGCCACAGGGGGCTACGAGCAGTACTTC. This codes for CASRATGGYEQYF.

This chain joins TRBV27 and TRBJ2-7; 7 bases map to TRBD1. Germline V gene data show CDR1 as MNHEY and CDR2 as SMNVEV (reference sequence). V lost 3 bases and J lost 5; bases outside the gene matches: 7. This CDR3 has 14 residues. Written as DNA, the CDR3 is TGTGCCAGCAGTTTTGACAGGGTAAAAAACGAGCAGTACTTC. It is translated as CASSFDRVKNEQYF.

This clone has more than one count but fewer than ten. The gene calls are TRBV25-1 and TRBJ1-1; D not certain. The CDR3 loop spans 13 amino acids. From germline, CDR1 is MGHDK and CDR2 SYGVNS. Trimming cost V 1 base and J 1 base, with 4 bases left between them. The CDR3 loop is CASSESRNTEAFF. The CDR3, as DNA: TGTGCCAGCAGTGAATCGAGGAACACTGAAGCTTTCTTT.

Note on this clone: Other DNA sequences in this specimen translate into the identical CDR3. The genes are TRBV11-3 and TRBJ2-2, with D possibly matching TRBD2 (5 bases). Trimming took 1 base from V and 7 from J, leaving 10 bases between them. Germline values: CDR1 SGHNT, CDR2 YENEEA. The CDR3 covers 14 residues. The chain's CDR3 is CASSLGGSGGELFF. CDR3 in DNA: TGTGCCAGCAGCTTAGGAGGGTCAGGCGGGGAGCTGTTTTTT. The full variable domain, with the rest looked up from reference TRBV11-3 and TRBJ2-2, is EAGVVQSPRYKIIEKKQPVAFWCNPISGHNTLYWYLQNLGQGPELLIRYENEEAVDDSQLPKDRFSAERLKGVDSTLKIQPAELGDSAVYLCASSLGGSGGELFFGEGSRLTVL.

V usage is TRBV4-2 and J usage is TRBJ2-2; 12 nucleotides line up with TRBD2. The length of the CDR3 is 18 residues. Germline V gene lookup returns CDR1 LGHNA and CDR2 YNFKEQ. Germline trimming cut 4 bases from V and 0 bases from J; bases unmatched to any gene: 6. The CDR3 DNA is TGTGCCAGCAGCCGAGGACTAGCGGGATCCGCGAACACCGGGGAGCTGTTTTTT. The encoded protein is CASSRGLAGSANTGELFF.

The V and J genes are TRBV7-2 and TRBJ2-1; TRBD2 agrees at 9 bases. The CDR3 covers 15 residues. V trimming: 4 bases; J trimming: 6 bases; junction bases outside the gene matches: 7. The V gene's germline CDR1 is SGHTA and CDR2 FQGNSA. The CDR3: CASSSRGTSSNEQFF. CDR3 nucleotides: TGTGCCAGCAGCTCCCGAGGGACTAGCAGCAATGAGCAGTTCTTC.

The chain carries TRBV24-1 and TRBJ2-5, with TRBD1 matching over 8 bases. The germline gives CDR1 KGHDR, CDR2 SFDVKD. CDR3 length: 13 residues. J gave up 5 bases and V 4 bases, and 2 bases lay outside the gene matches. The CDR3 loop is CATSDRQGETQYF. CDR3 in DNA: TGTGCCACCAGTGACCGACAGGGGGAGACCCAGTACTTC.

This chain joins TRBV14 and TRBJ2-7, with 9 bases fitting TRBD2. Germline loops: CDR1 SGHDN, CDR2 FVKESK. Trimming at V came to 5 bases and at J to 6 bases, leaving 17 bases not matched to a gene. The CDR3 has 17 amino acids. CDR3 sequence (DNA): TGTGCCAGCAGCTCCCCCGGCCGGGGCGGGAGGGCCATCGAGCAGTACTTC. This translates into CASSSPGRGGRAIEQYF.